This T cell receptor (beta chain) was recorded in a study of early T cells in non-severe SARS-CoV-2 infection. Turning to the study itself: The chains were unpaired, and the sequenced material was bulk RNA from unsorted whole blood.

MiXCR, run by TCRdb on the 5' RACE reads, gives a single entry per CDR3 protein. The sample includes 65,000 to 75,000 distinct CDR3 sequences, about 13% seen only once; the top ten take about 5%. The CDR3 extends over 14 amino acids. The germline CDR1 and CDR2 sequences are SGHAT and FQNNGV. V was cut by 5 bases and J by 2 bases, with 12 bases left in between. This clonotype was seen more than once but under ten times. This clonotype was obtained from an adult who was a healthcare worker with PCR-confirmed SARS-CoV-2 infection or an uninfected control (not recorded which). The chain recombines TRBV11-2 with TRBJ1-2; perhaps TRBD1 as D (6 bases). The sequenced material came from whole blood. The CDR3 region is CASSRDTGNYGYTF. The CDR3 nucleotides read TGTGCCAGCAGCCGAGATACAGGGAACTATGGCTACACCTTC. Full variable domain (missing parts from reference TRBV11-2 and TRBJ1-2): EAGVAQSPRYKIIEKRQSVAFWCNPISGHATLYWYQQILGQGPKLLIQFQNNGVVDDSQLPKDRFSAERLKGVDSTLKIQPAKLEDSAVYLCASSRDTGNYGYTFGSGTRLTVV.